The present T cell receptor beta chain was sequenced within a study of T cells after yellow fever vaccination. Findings of the study overall: Peaking on day 5 versus 15, the secondary response was faster but weaker.

This clonotype was recorded many times. The antigen is undetermined. The CDR3 sequence is 13 residues long. Deletions cut 6 bases from V and 5 bases from J, with 13 bases between. TCR cDNA was made by 5'RACE template switching, adding a universal primer site and UMIs. TCRdb called the 5' RACE reads again in MiXCR, with one record for every CDR3 protein. This repertoire shows over 150,000 distinct CDR3 sequences, 5.5% to 7.5% found once; its top ten account for roughly 3%. This specimen consisted of CD4+ T cells sorted from PBMCs, obtained on the day of the first yellow fever vaccination. This sequence was found in a man aged 18 to 29 who received the YFV17D yellow fever vaccine. The V gene is TRBV12-3 or TRBV12-4, the J gene TRBJ2-5; possible D gene TRBD1, 5 bases. CDR3 sequence: CASRDTLGETQYF. CDR3 DNA: TGTGCCAGCAGGGACACCTTGGGGGAGACCCAGTACTTC.